The sequence of this T cell receptor beta chain was determined in a study of shared clonotypes between healthy human individuals. Background on the study: Each donor's CD4 naive and CD4 memory cells filled three plates apiece, CD8 naive two, and CD8 memory one.

General study results and limits: The study generally estimated greater richness for naive than memory subsets.

The CDR3 contains 18 residues. The germline CDR1 and CDR2 sequences are LNHNV and YYDKDF (reference sequence). Trimming at V came to 0 bases and at J to 1 base, leaving 9 bases not matched to a gene. The deep-level immunoSEQ assay was used. Once extracted for a subset, genomic DNA was divided evenly among several immunoSEQ plates. Produced via immunoSEQ multiplex PCR; TCRdb's table is partial and in-frame only. The sample has 980,000 or so clones; 76% are singletons. About this clone itself: Its antigen remains unidentified.

The sequenced material came from memory CD4+ T cells sorted from blood. Subset meaning: CD45RA-negative fraction. This TCR was sampled from a man younger than 35 in good health. The rearrangement links TRBV15 to TRBJ1-1; 9 nucleotides agree with TRBD1. DNA of the CDR3: TGTGCCACCAGCAGAGATTACGGACAGGGGAGTTCGAACACTGAAGCTTTCTTT. Amino acid sequence: CATSRDYGQGSSNTEAFF.